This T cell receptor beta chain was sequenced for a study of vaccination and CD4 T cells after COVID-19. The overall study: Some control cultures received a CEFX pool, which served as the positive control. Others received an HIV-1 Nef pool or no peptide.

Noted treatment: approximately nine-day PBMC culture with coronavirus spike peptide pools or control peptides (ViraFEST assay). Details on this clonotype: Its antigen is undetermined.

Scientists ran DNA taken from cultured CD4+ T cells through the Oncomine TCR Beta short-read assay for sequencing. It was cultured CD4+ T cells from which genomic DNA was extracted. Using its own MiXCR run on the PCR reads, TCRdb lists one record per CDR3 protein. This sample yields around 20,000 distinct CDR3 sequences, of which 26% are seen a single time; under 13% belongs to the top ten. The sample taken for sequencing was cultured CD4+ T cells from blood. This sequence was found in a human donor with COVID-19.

The CDR3 reads CASSLASGGSGDTQYF. In DNA, the CDR3 is TGTGCCAGCAGCTTAGCTAGCGGGGGGTCGGGAGATACGCAGTATTTT. V is TRBV7-2 and J is TRBJ2-3, with 10 bases fitting TRBD2. CDR1 is SGHTA and CDR2 is FQGNSA in the germline V gene. This CDR3 contains 16 residues. After removal of 0 bases from V and 5 bases from J, the junction contained 5 bases not matched to a gene.